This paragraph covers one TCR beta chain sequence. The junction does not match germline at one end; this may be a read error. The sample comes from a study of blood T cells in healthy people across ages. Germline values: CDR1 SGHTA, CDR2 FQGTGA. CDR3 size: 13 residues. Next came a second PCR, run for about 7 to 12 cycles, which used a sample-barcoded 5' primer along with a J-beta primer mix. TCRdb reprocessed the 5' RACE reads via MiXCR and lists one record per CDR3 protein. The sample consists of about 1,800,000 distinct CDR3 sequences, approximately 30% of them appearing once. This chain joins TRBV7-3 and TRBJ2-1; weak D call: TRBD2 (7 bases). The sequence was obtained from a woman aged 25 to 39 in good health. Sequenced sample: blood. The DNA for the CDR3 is TGTGCCAGCACCTTAGGGGGGGGCGATGAGCAGTTCTTC. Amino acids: CASTLGGGDEQFF.